This TCR beta chain emerged from a study of control samples from healthy donors and cancer patients. This clone has a handful of counts. In germline, CDR1 is SNHLY, CDR2 FYNNEI. The CDR3 has 14 residues. Trimming cost V 7 bases and J 9 bases, with 19 bases left between them. Profiling relied on immunoSEQ multiplex PCR, and the TCRdb table lists in-frame clones only, not all of them. The sample lists fewer than 120,000 clones; over 75% were seen once. The sample consisted of PBMCs. The sequence was collected from a woman aged 55-75 years with lung cancer. The chain joins TRBV2 to TRBJ2-1, with a tentative D call TRBD2 (6 bases). This CDR3 reads CASKGRERLSEQFF. The CDR3 coding sequence is TGTGCCAGCAAGGGGCGGGAACGTCTTAGTGAGCAGTTCTTC.